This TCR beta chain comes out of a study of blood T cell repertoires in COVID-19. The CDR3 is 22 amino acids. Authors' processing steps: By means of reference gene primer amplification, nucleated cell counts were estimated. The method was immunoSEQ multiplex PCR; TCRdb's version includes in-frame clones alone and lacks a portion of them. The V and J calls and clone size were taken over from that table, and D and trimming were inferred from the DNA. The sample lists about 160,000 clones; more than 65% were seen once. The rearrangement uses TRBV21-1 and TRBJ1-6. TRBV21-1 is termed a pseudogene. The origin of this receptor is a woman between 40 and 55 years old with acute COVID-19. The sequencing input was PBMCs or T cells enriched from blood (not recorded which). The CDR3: CASSNGGGGDNGSVSDNSPLHF. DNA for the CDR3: TGTGCCAGCAGCAACGGGGGAGGGGGGGACAATGGGAGCGTAAGCGATAATTCACCCCTCCACTTT.